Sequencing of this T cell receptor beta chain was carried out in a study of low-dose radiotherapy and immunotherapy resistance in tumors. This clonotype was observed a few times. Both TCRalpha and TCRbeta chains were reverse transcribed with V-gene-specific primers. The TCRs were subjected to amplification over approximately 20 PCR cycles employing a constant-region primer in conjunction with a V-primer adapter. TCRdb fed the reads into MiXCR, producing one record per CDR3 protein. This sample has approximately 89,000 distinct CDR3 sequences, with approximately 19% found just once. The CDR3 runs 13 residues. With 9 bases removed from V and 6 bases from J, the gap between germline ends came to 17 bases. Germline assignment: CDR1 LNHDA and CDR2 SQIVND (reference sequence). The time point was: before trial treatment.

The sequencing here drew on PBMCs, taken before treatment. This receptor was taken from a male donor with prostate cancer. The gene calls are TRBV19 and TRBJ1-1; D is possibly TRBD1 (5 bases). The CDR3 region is CASLRGNGAEAFF. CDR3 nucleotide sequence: TGTGCCAGCCTGCGGGGGAATGGCGCTGAAGCTTTCTTT. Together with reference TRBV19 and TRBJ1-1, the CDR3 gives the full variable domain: DGGITQSPKYLFRKEGQNVTLSCEQNLNHDAMYWYRQDPGQGLRLIYYSQIVNDFQKGDIAEGYSVSREKKESFPLTVTSAQKNPTAFYLCASLRGNGAEAFFGQGTRLTVV.